This TCR beta chain is from a study of T-cell reconstitution after alpha-beta-depleted transplantation in children (dated by TCRdb to about 2016). Describing the broader study: Using TCR repertoire profiling, the study followed T-cell immune reconstitution in a quantitative way in children after TCRalphabeta/CD19-depleted allogeneic hematopoietic cell transplantation. Paper-wide results and their limitations: The frequencies of hyperexpanded clones fell over the following months, and after one year, T-cell counts and TCRbeta diversity were mostly attributed to newly produced T cells. The high TCRbeta diversity at day 60 in some patients was ascribed to recipient T cells and intrathymic progenitors that had survived conditioning. Apparently early alphabetaT-cell count recovery about two months after transplant reportedly relied on only several hundred rapidly expanded clones derived from non-depleted graft cells.

This clonotype was found a few times. Its antigen is currently not known. One base away there is no much larger clone; base qualities are not given. This specimen's treatment or condition label, interpreted: allogeneic hematopoietic cell transplantation with graft depleted of TCRalphabeta T cells and CD19 B cells. Transplant recipients were children who received TCRalphabeta/CD19-depleted allogeneic hematopoietic cell grafts. From cysteine to phenylalanine, the CDR3 is 21 amino acids long. CDR3 DNA only is kept here, 63 bases in frame from base 1. V and J lose 2 bases and 4 bases, and a span of 31 bases separates them. Libraries were constructed by PCR. Sequencing was carried out with an Illumina HiSeq 2500. TCR library preparation used molecular barcoding, with unique molecular identifiers applied to normalize quantification of the TCRbeta repertoire. TCRdb reprocessing: public reads trimmed at Q25 with fastp, clones called with MiXCR, in-frame beta chains kept. Under each unique CDR3 protein, matching rows form one entry showing the most common genes and DNA. The sample table records tens of thousands of distinct CDR3 sequences; roughly 18% of these occur just once. The top ten hold roughly half of the sample.

The clonotype was recovered from a male patient aged 2-15 years who had a stem cell transplant for acute lymphoblastic leukemia, so the T cells may come from the graft donor. The chain joins TRBV12-3 or TRBV12-4 to TRBJ2-3, and TRBD1 may be the D gene, going by 9 matching bases. Sequenced material: PBMCs, mostly from graft donor cells, taken 360 days after TCRalphabeta/CD19-depleted stem cell transplant. Here is the DNA: TGTGCCAGCAGTTTATCCCCCGGGACAGGGCAAGCGGGAGTAATCCCAGATACGCAGTATTTT. Its protein is CASSLSPGTGQAGVIPDTQYF.